Shown below are 31 T cell receptor beta chains from a single sample sequenced in a study of blood T cell repertoires in COVID-19. Clones were read by immunoSEQ multiplex PCR, and TCRdb kept only the in-frame ones, dropping some. The repertoire holds 120,000 to 150,000 clones, with roughly 90% as singletons. Sequenced input: PBMCs or T cells enriched from blood (not recorded which). The receptors shown here come from a woman aged 25 to 39 with acute COVID-19.

This chain connects TRBV27 to TRBJ2-2; 7 positions agree with TRBD2. The CDR3 sequence is 13 residues long. V gave up 8 bases and J gave up 3 bases; unmatched junction bases: 3. Germline lookup yields CDR1 MNHEY and CDR2 SMNVEV (reference sequence). The CDR3 sequence is CASGTTYTGELFF. In DNA, the CDR3 is TGTGCCAGCGGGACTACCTACACCGGGGAGCTGTTTTTT.

V is TRBV6-5 and J is TRBJ1-4; the D gene is possibly TRBD1 (5 bases). Trimming took off 4 bases at V and 4 bases at J, with 16 bases between the two ends. This CDR3 spans 16 amino acids. CDR1 and CDR2 from the germline V gene are MNHEY and SVGAGI. In nucleotides, the CDR3 is TGTGCCAGCAGTTCCCCTGTTGGGGGGTATAATGAAAAACTGTTTTTT. It translates to CASSSPVGGYNEKLFF.

The chain has TRBV18 and TRBJ1-2; 7 positions match TRBD1. CDR3 length: 15 amino acids. The germline V gene has CDR1 KGHSH and CDR2 LQKENI. V dropped 1 base and J dropped 6; count of bases not matched to a gene: 8. The CDR3 spells CASSPRVGGQDGYTF. CDR3 nucleotides: TGTGCCAGCTCACCACGCGTAGGGGGCCAGGATGGCTACACCTTC.

The chain employs TRBV5-4 and TRBJ1-6; D unresolved. V was trimmed by 0 bases and J by 13 bases, leaving 14 bases between them. This CDR3 has 14 residues. Germline V gene lookup returns CDR1 SGHNT and CDR2 YYREEE (reference sequence). Here the CDR3 reads CASSLEQRIGPLHF. CDR3 nucleotide sequence: TGTGCCAGCAGCTTGGAACAGCGGATCGGTCCCCTCCACTTT.

This clone was seen once. This chain joins TRBV19 and TRBJ2-5; TRBD1 matches 7 bases. Germline lookup yields CDR1 LNHDA and CDR2 SQIVND (reference sequence). Trimming at V came to 2 bases and at J to 5 bases, leaving 5 bases not matched to a gene. The CDR3 runs to 14 residues. The CDR3 is CASSIQGVGETQYF. CDR3 DNA sequence: TGTGCCAGTAGTATACAGGGGGTAGGGGAGACCCAGTACTTC.

The chain joins TRBV6-5 to TRBJ1-5; 9 bases are shared with TRBD1. V shed 6 bases and J 1 base; nucleotides not matched to a gene: 4. The CDR3 extends over 15 amino acids. Germline V lookup: CDR1 MNHEY, CDR2 SVGAGI. The CDR3 bases are TGTGCCAGCAGACGTACAGGGGGCAGCAATCAGCCCCAGCATTTT. This sequence encodes CASRRTGGSNQPQHF.

The rearrangement uses TRBV19 and TRBJ1-1; no clear D. V lost 6 bases and J lost 2, with 10 bases in between. This CDR3 contains 13 residues. CDR1 and CDR2 (germline): LNHDA, SQIVND (reference sequence). CDR3 loop: CASRPPDNTEAFF. CDR3 coding DNA: TGTGCCAGTAGACCGCCAGATAACACTGAAGCTTTCTTT.

The chain joins TRBV7-2 to TRBJ2-7; 9 positions match TRBD1. CDR1 and CDR2 (germline): SGHTA, FQGNSA. The CDR3 is made up of 15 amino acids. V dropped 4 bases and J dropped 2; count of bases not matched to a gene: 6. The CDR3 reads CASSSTGTGTYEQYF. The CDR3 DNA follows: TGTGCCAGCAGCTCAACCGGGACAGGGACCTACGAGCAGTACTTC.

V usage is TRBV5-6 and J usage is TRBJ2-7, with 8 bases lining up with TRBD2. The CDR3 totals 12 residues. Trimming at V came to 7 bases and at J to 6 bases, leaving 6 bases not matched to a gene. Germline V gene data show CDR1 as SGHDT and CDR2 as YYEEEE. The CDR3 nucleotides are TGTGCCAGCGGAGGACTAGCAATCGAGCAGTACTTC. It codes for CASGGLAIEQYF.

This clone was detected once. The rearrangement joins TRBV25-1 to TRBJ1-2; no firm D call. CDR1 MGHDK and CDR2 SYGVNS come from the germline V gene. Trimming took 3 bases from V and 4 from J, leaving 12 bases between them. This CDR3 is built from 14 residues. CDR3 region: CASSDFSVIYGYTF. CDR3 sequence (DNA): TGTGCCAGCAGTGATTTTTCAGTAATCTATGGCTACACCTTC.

The chain combines TRBV19 with TRBJ2-2, with D possibly being TRBD1 (5 bases). Germline V gives CDR1 LNHDA, CDR2 SQIVND (reference sequence). V gave up 8 bases and J gave up 2 bases, with 21 bases separating them. The CDR3 loop spans 17 amino acids. The CDR3 bases are TGTGCCAGTTCATCATTAAGGGGATTACTAAACACCGGGGAGCTGTTTTTT. The encoded protein is CASSSLRGLLNTGELFF.

The chain carries TRBV30 and TRBJ2-1; 7 bases match TRBD2. Unmatched junction bases numbered 17, after V lost 3 bases and J lost 9 bases. CDR1 and CDR2 (germline): GTSNPN, SVGIG (reference sequence). This CDR3 has 16 residues. The CDR3 nucleotides are TGTGCCTGGAGGAGGGTCGGGGCGGGAGTCCGGGGTGAGCAGTTCTTC. Its translation: CAWRRVGAGVRGEQFF.

The J gene is TRBJ2-7, the V gene TRBV9; 8 nucleotides match TRBD1. With 0 bases clipped from V and 5 bases from J, the junction kept 7 bases outside the gene matches. The CDR3 is made up of 15 amino acids. CDR1 is SGDLS and CDR2 is YYNGEE in the germline V gene. CDR3 amino acids: CASSVEGDRSDEQYF. CDR3 nucleotides: TGTGCCAGCAGCGTAGAGGGGGACAGGTCTGACGAGCAGTACTTC.

This clone was found a few times. The genes are TRBV28 and TRBJ2-4; the D gene is possibly TRBD1 (6 bases). The CDR3 runs 17 residues. The V end lost 7 bases, the J end lost 4 bases, and 23 bases lay between the germline ends. Germline CDR1 reads MDHEN; CDR2 reads SYDVKM. The CDR3 sequence is CASTSSIGGLRKNIQYF. The CDR3 nucleotides are TGTGCCAGCACTTCTTCAATAGGGGGTCTCCGTAAAAACATTCAGTACTTC.

This chain joins TRBV11-1 and TRBJ2-7; D might be TRBD1 (5 bases). Germline CDR1 reads SGHAT; CDR2 reads FQDESV (reference sequence). There are 12 residues in the CDR3. V was clipped by 0 bases and J by 7 bases, with 7 bases between them. The CDR3 nucleotides are TGTGCCAGCAGCTTAGCATCAGGGGAGCAGTACTTC. Translation: CASSLASGEQYF.

As DNA, the CDR3 is TGCGCCAGCAGCCAAGATTCCGGACTAGCGGGAGGTGCCTACAATGAGCAGTTCTTC. Amino acids: CASSQDSGLAGGAYNEQFF. V gene TRBV4-3 combines with J gene TRBJ2-1, with 14 bases aligning to TRBD2. The V gene's germline CDR1 is LGHNA and CDR2 YSLEER. V gave up 0 bases and J gave up 2 bases; unmatched junction bases: 6. This CDR3 is 19 amino acids long.

The gene calls are TRBV7-2 and TRBJ2-3; D uncertain. The germline V gene encodes CDR1 SGHTA and CDR2 FQGNSA. V lost 5 bases and J 2 bases, leaving 11 bases between the germline ends. The CDR3 consists of 14 residues. CDR3 sequence (DNA): TGTGCCAGCAGCCCTGCCCGCGCCACAGATACGCAGTATTTT. Protein: CASSPARATDTQYF.

CDR3 amino acids: CASSPPSPGVSTDTQYF. The DNA of the CDR3 is TGTGCCAGCTCACCACCTTCGCCGGGAGTGAGCACAGATACGCAGTATTTT. This chain links TRBV18 with TRBJ2-3; maybe TRBD2 (6 bases). The CDR3 sequence is 17 residues long. Trimming removed 0 bases from V and 0 bases from J, with 13 bases in between. Looked up from germline, CDR1 is KGHSH and CDR2 is LQKENI.

The chain links TRBV18 to TRBJ2-7; D is perhaps TRBD2 (6 bases). V lost 6 bases, J lost 7 bases, and 22 bases lay in between. CDR3 length: 15 amino acids. Germline V CDR1 and CDR2: KGHSH, LQKENI. The chain's CDR3 is CASSPEGLGGREQYF. The CDR3 nucleotides read TGTGCCAGCTCCCCGGAGGGACTGGGGGGTCGGGAGCAGTACTTC.

This clone was detected a few times. The chain employs TRBV9 and TRBJ1-3, with D perhaps matching TRBD1 (5 bases). Germline V CDR1 and CDR2: SGDLS, YYNGEE. The CDR3 spans 16 residues. The V end lost 4 bases, the J end lost 0 bases, and 14 bases lay between the germline ends. This CDR3 is CASSRSGGSSGNTIYF. The CDR3 bases are TGTGCCAGCAGCCGATCCGGGGGGTCCTCTGGAAACACCATATATTTT.

The rearrangement joins TRBV28 to TRBJ2-7; 9 bases map to TRBD1. The junction had 10 bases not matched to a gene; V was cut back by 2 bases and J by 5 bases. Germline V CDR1 and CDR2: MDHEN, SYDVKM. The CDR3 covers 16 residues. This CDR3 is CASSLEQGQGGHEQYF. CDR3 sequence (DNA): TGTGCCAGCAGTTTAGAACAGGGACAGGGAGGACACGAGCAGTACTTC. Based on the CDR3 plus reference TRBV28 and TRBJ2-7, the full variable domain is DVKVTQSSRYLVKRTGEKVFLECVQDMDHENMFWYRQDPGLGLRLIYFSYDVKMKEKGDIPEGYSVSREKKERFSLILESASTNQTSMYLCASSLEQGQGGHEQYFGPGTRLTVT.

The CDR3 protein is CASSLAAGASYEQYF. As DNA, the CDR3 is TGTGCCAGCAGCTTAGCCGCAGGGGCCTCCTACGAGCAGTACTTC. V usage is TRBV7-2 and J usage is TRBJ2-7, with D possibly TRBD1 on 6 matching bases. The germline V gene encodes CDR1 SGHTA and CDR2 FQGNSA. The CDR3 is 15 residues long. With 0 bases removed from V and 0 bases from J, the gap between germline ends came to 9 bases.

V is TRBV4-3 and J is TRBJ2-1, with no clear D. CDR3 length equals 14 residues. The V gene lost 0 bases and the J gene lost 8 bases, with 11 bases spanning the gap. Germline CDR1 and CDR2: LGHNA and YSLEER. The CDR3 sequence: CASSQEWQSDEQFF. CDR3 in DNA: TGCGCCAGCAGCCAAGAGTGGCAGAGCGATGAGCAGTTCTTC.

The V call is TRBV9, the J call TRBJ2-7; 9 nucleotides agree with TRBD1. V shed 0 bases and J 3 bases; nucleotides not matched to a gene: 4. The CDR3 has 15 amino acids. Germline V gene data show CDR1 as SGDLS and CDR2 as YYNGEE. The CDR3 loop is CASSVAPGQGYEQYF. The CDR3 coding sequence is TGTGCCAGCAGCGTAGCCCCGGGACAGGGCTACGAGCAGTACTTC.

The chain recombines TRBV5-1 with TRBJ2-7; tentative D call: TRBD2 (5 bases). CDR1 SGHRS and CDR2 YFSETQ come from the germline V gene. The germline V and J ends were trimmed by 5 bases and 0 bases, with 15 bases remaining between them. This CDR3 is 15 amino acids long. The CDR3 nucleotides read TGCGCCAGCAGGACCCTAGCTGTTAGCTCCTACGAGCAGTACTTC. Amino acids: CASRTLAVSSYEQYF.

This clone was seen more than once but under ten times. V usage is TRBV29-1 and J usage is TRBJ2-5; 7 bases are shared with TRBD1. In germline, CDR1 is SQVTM, CDR2 ANQGSEA. The CDR3 has 13 amino acids. Trimming took 4 bases from V and 1 from J; bases not matched to a gene: 3. CDR3 sequence: CSVGGGSQETQYF. In nucleotides, the CDR3 is TGCAGCGTTGGAGGGGGCAGCCAAGAGACCCAGTACTTC.

The chain couples TRBV7-2 to TRBJ2-3; D remains ambiguous. CDR3 length: 15 residues. Trimming removed 1 base from V and 0 bases from J, with 8 bases in between. Germline assignment: CDR1 SGHTA and CDR2 FQGNSA. The CDR3 DNA reads TGTGCCAGCAGCTTAGATGGCAGGAGCACAGATACGCAGTATTTT. Amino acids: CASSLDGRSTDTQYF.

The rearrangement links TRBV11-1 to TRBJ2-2; 9 bases fit TRBD2. After removal of 4 bases from V and 7 bases from J, the junction contained 10 bases not matched to a gene. This CDR3 spans 16 amino acids. Germline loops: CDR1 SGHAT, CDR2 FQDESV (reference sequence). The CDR3 reads CASSSYPGTSYGELFF. CDR3 sequence (DNA): TGTGCCAGCAGCTCATACCCGGGGACTAGCTACGGGGAGCTGTTTTTT.

The rearrangement uses TRBV11-2 and TRBJ1-2; no firm D call. The germline gives CDR1 SGHAT, CDR2 FQNNGV. Trimming removed 3 bases at V and 5 bases at J, with 10 bases between. The CDR3 loop spans 13 amino acids. CDR3 bases: TGTGCCAGCAGCTTCGGCGGGGATTATGGCTACACCTTC. It codes for CASSFGGDYGYTF.

As concerns this clone: Other DNA sequences from this sample encode an identical CDR3 as well. The genes are TRBV5-1 and TRBJ2-5, with a weak D call TRBD2 (6 bases). The germline V gene has CDR1 SGHRS and CDR2 YFSETQ. The V and J ends lost 0 bases and 4 bases respectively, with 10 bases between them. The CDR3 has 14 amino acids. CDR3 protein: CASSLGQGGETQYF. The CDR3, as DNA: TGCGCCAGCAGCTTGGGGCAGGGAGGAGAGACCCAGTACTTC.

This clone has only one observation. J is TRBJ2-1 and V is TRBV5-6; 10 nucleotides match TRBD2. Germline trimming cut 3 bases from V and 5 bases from J; bases unmatched to any gene: 2. The CDR3 runs 14 residues. Germline CDR1 SGHDT, CDR2 YYEEEE. CDR3 sequence (DNA): TGTGCCAGCAGCTGGACTAGCGGTCACAATGAGCAGTTCTTC. It specifies CASSWTSGHNEQFF.